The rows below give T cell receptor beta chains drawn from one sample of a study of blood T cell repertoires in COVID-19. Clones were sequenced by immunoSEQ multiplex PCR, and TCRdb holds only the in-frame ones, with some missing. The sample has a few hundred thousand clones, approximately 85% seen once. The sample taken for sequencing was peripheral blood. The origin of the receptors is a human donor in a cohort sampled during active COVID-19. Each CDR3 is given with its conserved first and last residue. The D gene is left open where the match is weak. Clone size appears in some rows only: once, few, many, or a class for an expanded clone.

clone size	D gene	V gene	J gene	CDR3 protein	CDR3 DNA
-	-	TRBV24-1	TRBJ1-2	CATSDSSTGSYGYTF	TGTGCCACCAGTGATTCATCGACAGGATCCTATGGCTACACCTTC
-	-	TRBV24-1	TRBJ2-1	CATSEKALEGAPYNEQFF	TGTGCCACCAGTGAAAAGGCCCTGGAGGGGGCCCCTTACAATGAGCAGTTCTTC
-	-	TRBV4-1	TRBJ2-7	CASSHRHRGYEQYF	TGCGCCAGCAGCCATAGACACCGGGGATACGAGCAGTACTTC
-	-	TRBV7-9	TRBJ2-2	CASSLLDGGRTGELFF	TGTGCCAGCAGCCTACTGGACGGGGGTCGAACCGGGGAGCTGTTTTTT
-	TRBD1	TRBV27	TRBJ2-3	CASTPGQGLGDTQYF	TGTGCCAGCACACCGGGACAGGGTCTTGGAGATACGCAGTATTTT
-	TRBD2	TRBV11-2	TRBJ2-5	CASSLAGTSGFTGAQYF	TGTGCCAGCAGCTTAGCTGGGACTAGCGGGTTCACAGGGGCCCAGTACTTC
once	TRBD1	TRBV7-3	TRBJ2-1	CASSPGTGVSYNEQFF	TGTGCCAGCAGCCCCGGGACAGGGGTCTCCTACAATGAGCAGTTCTTC
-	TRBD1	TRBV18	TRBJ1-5	CASSPGQGEPQHF	TGTGCCAGCTCACCCGGGCAGGGGGAGCCCCAGCATTTT
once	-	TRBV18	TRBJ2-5	CASSPLAGNKETQYF	TGTGCCAGCTCACCATTGGCGGGCAATAAAGAGACCCAGTACTTC
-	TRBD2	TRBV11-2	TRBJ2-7	CASSLGWGGSYEQYF	TGTGCCAGCAGCTTAGGGTGGGGGGGCTCCTACGAGCAGTACTTC
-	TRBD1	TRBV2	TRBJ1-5	CASNDRDQPQHF	TGTGCCAGCAATGACAGGGATCAGCCCCAGCATTTT
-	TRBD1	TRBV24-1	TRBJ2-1	CATSDFTRRQGNEQFF	TGTGCCACCAGTGATTTTACTAGGAGACAGGGAAATGAGCAGTTCTTC
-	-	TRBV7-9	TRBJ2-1	CASSLVGQSNEQFF	TGTGCCAGCAGCTTAGTAGGACAGTCCAATGAGCAGTTCTTC
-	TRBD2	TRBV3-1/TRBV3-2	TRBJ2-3	CASSRLAGGRDTQYF	TGTGCCAGCAGCCGACTAGCGGGTGGCCGGGATACGCAGTATTTT
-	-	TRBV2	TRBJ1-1	CASSWLTGRAENTEAFF	TGTGCCAGCAGTTGGCTAACAGGGAGGGCAGAGAACACTGAAGCTTTCTTT
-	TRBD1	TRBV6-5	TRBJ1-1	CASSQDRGDTEAFF	TGTGCCAGCAGTCAGGACAGGGGAGACACTGAAGCTTTCTTT
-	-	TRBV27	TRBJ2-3	CASSSTTTSTDTQYF	TGTGCCAGCAGTTCAACCACTACTAGCACAGATACGCAGTATTTT
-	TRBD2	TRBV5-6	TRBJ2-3	CASTSGWDTQYF	TGTGCCAGCACTAGCGGGTGGGATACGCAGTATTTT
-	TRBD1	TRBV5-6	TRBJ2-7	CASSSLWGQLEQYF	TGTGCCAGCAGCTCTCTTTGGGGACAGCTTGAGCAGTACTTC
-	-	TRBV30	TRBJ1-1	CAWKGQTLMISFF	TGTGCCTGGAAAGGCCAGACTCTAATGATTTCTTTCTTT
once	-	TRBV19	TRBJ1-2	CASSTQGIYGYTF	TGTGCCAGTAGTACACAGGGTATCTATGGCTACACCTTC
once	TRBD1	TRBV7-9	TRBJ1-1	CASARTGANTEAFF	TGTGCCAGCGCGAGGACAGGCGCGAACACTGAAGCTTTCTTT
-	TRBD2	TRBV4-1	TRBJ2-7	CASSQGSGGPYEQYF	TGCGCCAGCAGCCAAGGAAGCGGGGGGCCCTACGAGCAGTACTTC
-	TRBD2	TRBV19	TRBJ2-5	CASSIGGGAWETQYF	TGTGCCAGTAGTATAGGCGGGGGGGCCTGGGAGACCCAGTACTTC
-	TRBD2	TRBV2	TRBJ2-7	CATSEGRDEQYF	TGTGCCACCTCAGAGGGGAGGGACGAGCAGTACTTC
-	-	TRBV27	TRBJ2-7	CASSSTSAGHYEQYF	TGTGCCAGCAGTTCTACCTCAGCGGGCCACTACGAGCAGTACTTC
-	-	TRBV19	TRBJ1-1	CARRTRLMNTEAFF	TGTGCCAGAAGGACACGCCTTATGAACACTGAAGCTTTCTTT
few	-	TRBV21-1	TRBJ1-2	CASGRAGYTF	TGTGCCAGCGGTCGCGCGGGCTACACCTTC
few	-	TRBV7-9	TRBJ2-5	CASSGGQLLITSVETQYF	TGTGCCAGCAGCGGGGGACAACTACTAATCACCTCCGTGGAGACCCAGTACTTC
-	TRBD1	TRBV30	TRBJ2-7	CAWSVATGTYEQYF	TGTGCCTGGAGTGTCGCGACAGGGACCTACGAGCAGTACTTC
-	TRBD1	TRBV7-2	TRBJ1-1	CASSPLQRTGSYEAFF	TGTGCCAGCAGCCCTCTTCAGCGGACAGGCTCCTATGAAGCTTTCTTT
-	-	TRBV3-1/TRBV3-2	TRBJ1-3	CASSQVPRVSGNTIYF	TGTGCCAGCAGCCAAGTTCCCCGGGTCTCTGGAAACACCATATATTTT
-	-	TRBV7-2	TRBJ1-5	CASSLGRVSQPQHF	TGTGCCAGCAGCCTAGGCAGGGTCTCGCAGCCCCAGCATTTT
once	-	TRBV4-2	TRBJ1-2	CASSQDYVADYGYTF	TGTGCCAGCAGCCAAGATTATGTCGCGGATTATGGCTACACCTTC
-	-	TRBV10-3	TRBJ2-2	CAISGVRQGLTGELFF	TGTGCCATCAGTGGGGTTCGACAGGGACTCACCGGGGAGCTGTTTTTT
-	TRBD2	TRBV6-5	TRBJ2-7	CASRSLAGGEYEQYF	TGTGCCAGCAGGTCACTAGCGGGGGGGGAGTACGAGCAGTACTTC
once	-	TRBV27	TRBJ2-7	CASLGWYEQYF	TGTGCCAGTCTCGGTTGGTACGAGCAGTACTTC
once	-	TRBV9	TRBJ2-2	CASSVRGSGPGELFF	TGTGCCAGCAGCGTAAGGGGTAGCGGACCCGGGGAGCTGTTTTTT
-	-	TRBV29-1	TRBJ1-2	CSVEDREGYTF	TGCAGCGTTGAAGATCGGGAGGGGTACACCTTC
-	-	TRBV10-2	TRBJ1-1	CASRHLGGGGTEAFF	TGCGCCAGCAGACACCTTGGGGGGGGAGGGACTGAAGCTTTCTTT
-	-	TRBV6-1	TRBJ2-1	CASSEIARAPVYNEQFF	TGTGCCAGCAGTGAAATAGCACGAGCGCCCGTTTACAATGAGCAGTTCTTC
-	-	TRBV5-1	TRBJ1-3	CASSSGTVGNTIYF	TGCGCCAGCAGCTCAGGGACTGTTGGAAACACCATATATTTT
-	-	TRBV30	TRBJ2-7	CAWSVWGVPYEQYF	TGTGCCTGGAGTGTCTGGGGGGTGCCCTACGAGCAGTACTTC
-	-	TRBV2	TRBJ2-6	CASDVGRLSGANVLTF	TGTGCCAGCGATGTGGGCCGCCTCTCTGGGGCCAACGTCCTGACTTTC